Each of the 26 T cell receptor beta chains below was sequenced from the same sample in a study of tumor-infiltrating lymphocytes in primary liver carcinoma (dated by TCRdb to the late 2010s). Instrument on record: Illumina HiSeq 2500. Using a constant-region primer and ProtoScript II reverse transcriptase, TCRbeta-specific cDNA was reverse-transcribed from about 540 ng total RNA. The TCRbeta libraries were prepared through three rounds of nested multiplex PCR following a slightly modified ARM-PCR procedure. The first two PCR rounds used multiplex TRBV1-TRBV30 forward primers with a Cbeta reverse primer, each for about 9 cycles. TCRdb reran the public reads through fastp at Q25 and MiXCR, keeping productive beta chains. Rows are combined by CDR3 protein, so each entry shows the most common genes and DNA. The sample profile shows approximately 300,000 distinct CDR3 sequences; roughly two thirds of them were found once. The top ten clonotypes cover roughly 8.6% of the sample.

Blood RNA was extracted from unsorted whole blood with TRIzol reagent; germline DNA came from the DNeasy Blood & Tissue kit. The sample taken for sequencing was peripheral blood. The receptors were sampled from a man aged 40-49 years with primary liver carcinoma and hepatitis B virus infection.

A word on this clonotype: At one end, the junction sequence differs from germline, possibly due to a read error. CDR3 sequence reads: CASIYLGGRGPLNEQFF. The CDR3 bases are TGTGCCAGCATTTACCTCGGTGGTAGGGGGCCCCTCAATGAGCAGTTCTTC. The V and J genes are TRBV6-5 and TRBJ2-1; 7 bases map to TRBD1. The CDR3 contains 17 residues. From germline, CDR1 is MNHEY and CDR2 SVGAGI.

The rearrangement links TRBV28 to TRBJ2-7, with 8 bases aligning to TRBD1. Germline trimming cut 5 bases from V and 3 bases from J; bases unmatched to any gene: 21. Per the germline V gene, CDR1 is MDHEN and CDR2 is SYDVKM. The CDR3 has 19 residues. The CDR3 reads CASSPPPIRTGTSGYEQYF. In DNA, the CDR3 is TGTGCCAGCAGTCCCCCCCCGATTCGGACAGGGACGAGCGGCTACGAGCAGTACTTC. The full variable domain, with the rest looked up from reference TRBV28 and TRBJ2-7, is DVKVTQSSRYLVKRTGEKVFLECVQDMDHENMFWYRQDPGLGLRLIYFSYDVKMKEKGDIPEGYSVSREKKERFSLILESASTNQTSMYLCASSPPPIRTGTSGYEQYFGPGTRLTVT.

V is TRBV6-1 and J is TRBJ2-2; D gene ambiguous. The germline V gene encodes CDR1 MNHNS and CDR2 SASEGT. Trimming cost V 10 bases and J 5 bases, with 17 bases left between them. The CDR3 contains 14 residues. In DNA form, the CDR3 reads TGTGCCAACCCCGGCGTGGATGGGACCGGGGAGCTGTTTTTT. It translates to CANPGVDGTGELFF.

This clonotype has at least ten counts. This chain joins TRBV29-1 and TRBJ2-3; TRBD2 matches 10 bases. The length of the CDR3 is 13 residues. Unmatched junction bases numbered 4, after V lost 6 bases and J lost 4 bases. Germline CDR1 SQVTM, CDR2 ANQGSEA. The CDR3 sequence is CSVQAGGADTQYF. In DNA, the CDR3 is TGCAGCGTCCAAGCGGGAGGGGCAGATACGCAGTATTTT.

This clonotype was observed at least ten times. This chain joins TRBV6-6 and TRBJ2-1; 12 positions agree with TRBD1. V lost 5 bases to trimming and J lost 10 bases; unmatched junction nucleotides: 3. The CDR3 consists of 13 residues. Germline lookup yields CDR1 MNHNY and CDR2 SVGAGI (reference sequence). This CDR3 reads CASSPGTGGEQFF. The CDR3 DNA reads TGTGCCAGCAGTCCAGGGACAGGGGGCGAGCAGTTCTTC.

As to this clonotype: This may stem from a read error, because a much larger clone lies one nucleotide away. The chain couples TRBV6-1 to TRBJ1-4; D ambiguous. The CDR3 extends over 15 amino acids. CDR1 MNHNS and CDR2 SASEGT come from the germline V gene. The DNA for the CDR3 is TGTGCCGGCAGTGGAATTACGTCCTCTAATGAAAAACTGTTTTTT. Translated: CAGSGITSSNEKLFF.

About this clonotype: Sequence at one end of the junction differs from germline and may be a read error. The gene calls are TRBV11-2 and TRBJ2-3; a weak D match, TRBD2 (6 bases). Per germline, CDR1 SGHAT and CDR2 FQNNGV. CDR3 length: 14 amino acids. The CDR3 is CASRAPSGEDTQYF. CDR3 sequence (DNA): TGTGCCAGCAGAGCCCCTTCGGGAGAGGATACACAGTATTTT.

The rearrangement joins TRBV10-3 to TRBJ2-5; 9 bases agree with TRBD1. Germline loops: CDR1 ENHRY, CDR2 SYGVKD. V was clipped by 0 bases and J by 5 bases; unmatched bases: 1. This CDR3 comprises 14 residues. As DNA, the CDR3 is TGTGCCATCAGTGAGTCTGGACAGGGGGAGACCCAGTACTTC. Translating gives CAISESGQGETQYF.

Ten or more counts support this clonotype. The V gene is TRBV12-3 or TRBV12-4, the J gene TRBJ1-6; perhaps TRBD1 as D (5 bases). Trimming cost V 6 bases and J 7 bases, with 13 bases left between them. CDR3 length: 14 residues. In DNA form, the CDR3 reads TGTGCCAGCAGACCTGGGACCGCGAATTCACCCCTCCACTTT. This translates into CASRPGTANSPLHF.

For this clonotype: This could be a read error, since a much larger clone is one nucleotide away. The chain links TRBV6-2 or TRBV6-3 to TRBJ2-7; D uncertain. The CDR3 runs 15 residues. Germline lookup yields CDR1 MNHEY and CDR2 SVGEGT. Trimming removed 0 bases at V and 2 bases at J, with 11 bases between. The CDR3 here is CASSYSSRSPYEQYF. The CDR3 DNA follows: TGTGCCAGCAGTTACTCGAGCAGAAGCCCCTACGAGCAGTACTTC.

For this clonotype: A much larger clone is a single base away; this may be a read error. V is TRBV6-2 or TRBV6-3 and J is TRBJ1-2; 7 bases map to TRBD1. This CDR3 has 15 residues. Germline assignment: CDR1 MNHEY and CDR2 SVGEGT. Losses at the gene ends were 2 bases for V and 3 bases for J; bases not matched to a gene: 6. The CDR3 DNA sequence: TGTGCCAGCAGTTACACCGACAGGGATCACTATGGCTACACCTTC. It specifies CASSYTDRDHYGYTF.

The chain combines TRBV11-1 with TRBJ2-4, with 13 bases aligning to TRBD2. Germline V gene lookup returns CDR1 SGHAT and CDR2 FQDESV (reference sequence). The ends lost 10 bases at V and 2 bases at J; junction bases unmatched: 11. The CDR3 runs to 17 residues. The chain's CDR3 is CANNSPGTSGTKNIQYF. The CDR3 nucleotides read TGTGCCAACAACTCTCCCGGGACTAGCGGGACCAAAAACATTCAGTACTTC.

A word on this clonotype: As the CDR3 is not closed by the conserved phenylalanine or tryptophan, this likely results from a read error. This chain connects TRBV24-1 to TRBJ2-1; 7 nucleotides align to TRBD2. This CDR3 contains 17 residues. The germline V gene has CDR1 KGHDR and CDR2 SFDVKD. The CDR3 is CATSEYSTTSSYNEQFL. CDR3 DNA sequence: TGTGCTACCAGTGAATATTCTACGACTAGCTCCTACAACGAGCAGTTCTTA.

On this clonotype: A much larger clonotype is one base distant, so this may be a read error. This sequence joins TRBV6-2 or TRBV6-3 and TRBJ2-7; TRBD2 matches 10 bases. The CDR3 has 14 amino acids. Germline V CDR1 and CDR2: MNHEY, SVGEGT. DNA of the CDR3: TGTGCCAGCAGGCTAGCGGGAGAATACTACGAGCATTACTTC. It encodes CASRLAGEYYEHYF.

This clonotype was counted many times. This rearrangement joins TRBV12-3 or TRBV12-4 to TRBJ2-1; D remains ambiguous. CDR3 length equals 14 residues. V was cut by 5 bases and J by 7 bases, with 15 bases left in between. This CDR3 is CASSHGRALNEQFF. Here the CDR3 DNA reads TGTGCCAGCAGTCATGGTCGGGCCCTTAATGAGCAGTTCTTC.

A note on this clonotype: Because the CDR3 is missing its conserved closing phenylalanine or tryptophan, this is likely a read error. The chain is built from TRBV6-2 or TRBV6-3 and TRBJ2-6; D remains unclear. This CDR3 is built from 16 residues. Germline CDR1 and CDR2: MNHEY and SVGEGT. Trimming removed 7 bases at V and 4 bases at J, with 17 bases between. CDR3 amino acids: CASKGMFPSGANVLTS. Here the CDR3 DNA reads TGTGCCAGCAAGGGTATGTTTCCTTCAGGGGCCAACGTCCTGACTTCC.

To note about this clonotype: This may be a read error: a much more frequent sequence differs by one nucleotide. The genes are TRBV4-2 and TRBJ2-4, with a possible D match to TRBD2 (5 bases). CDR1 is LGHNA, CDR2 YNFKEQ, per germline. The CDR3 has 18 residues. V shed 4 bases and J shed 3 bases, with 22 bases lying between them. As DNA, the CDR3 is TGTGCCAGCAGCCGTCTAAAGGCGGTCGGAGGAGACAAAAACATTCAGTACTTC. Translated, it gives CASSRLKAVGGDKNIQYF.

This clonotype was recorded a few times. The rearrangement uses TRBV28 and TRBJ2-4; D is ambiguous. Germline V gene lookup returns CDR1 MDHEN and CDR2 SYDVKM. The V and J ends lost 3 bases and 7 bases respectively, with 13 bases between them. CDR3 length: 14 residues. CDR3 in DNA: TGTGCCAGCAGTTTGCCGGGCCCAGTGAACATTCAGTACTTC. This gives the protein CASSLPGPVNIQYF. Combining the CDR3 with reference TRBV28 and TRBJ2-4 gives the whole variable domain DVKVTQSSRYLVKRTGEKVFLECVQDMDHENMFWYRQDPGLGLRLIYFSYDVKMKEKGDIPEGYSVSREKKERFSLILESASTNQTSMYLCASSLPGPVNIQYFGAGTRLSVL.

This clonotype was counted many times. The rearrangement joins TRBV11-2 to TRBJ2-2, with D maybe TRBD2 (6 bases). V was trimmed by 5 bases and J by 5 bases, leaving 24 bases between them. CDR3 length: 18 amino acids. The V gene's germline CDR1 is SGHAT and CDR2 FQNNGV. CDR3 region: CASSTIRLETARTGELFF. The CDR3 nucleotides read TGTGCCAGCAGCACAATAAGACTAGAGACAGCGAGAACCGGGGAGCTGTTTTTT.

This clonotype was seen many times. V usage is TRBV28 and J usage is TRBJ2-7; TRBD2 might be the D (6 bases). The CDR3 extends over 14 amino acids. Trimming pared 6 bases from V and 0 bases from J, leaving 12 bases between. The germline CDR1 and CDR2 sequences are MDHEN and SYDVKM. This CDR3 is CASSLGGSSYEQYF. The CDR3 DNA follows: TGTGCCAGCAGCCTCGGGGGTTCCTCCTACGAGCAGTACTTC.

Comments on this clonotype: A much larger clone lies a single base off, so this may be a read error. The V gene is TRBV6-6, the J gene TRBJ2-5, with D perhaps given as TRBD1 or TRBD2 (5 bases each). This CDR3 contains 12 residues. Trimming removed 9 bases at V and 4 bases at J, with 12 bases between. From germline, CDR1 is MNHNY and CDR2 SVGAGI (reference sequence). The CDR3: CASIGDRETQYF. DNA of the CDR3: TGTGCCAGTATAGGGGACCGAGAGACCCAGTACTTC.

Regarding this clonotype: A much larger clone sits a single nucleotide away, making a read error possible. The chain employs TRBV4-3 and TRBJ1-2, with D perhaps TRBD1 (5 bases). The CDR3 has 13 amino acids. Trimming removed 0 bases at V and 10 bases at J, with 12 bases between. Germline CDR1 and CDR2: LGHNA and YSLEER. CDR3 DNA sequence: TGCGCCAGCAGCCAAGACAGGGTACAAGTCTACACCTTC. It translates to CASSQDRVQVYTF.

Many counts were recorded for this clonotype. This chain uses TRBV12-3 or TRBV12-4 with TRBJ2-1; D remains ambiguous. V was clipped by 3 bases and J by 10 bases, with 4 bases between them. The CDR3 spans 10 residues. The CDR3 nucleotides read TGTGCCAGCAGTTTGGGGGAGCAGTTCTTC. This translates into CASSLGEQFF.

As concerns this clonotype: This clone may be a read error of a much larger clone one base away. V is TRBV29-1 and J is TRBJ2-7; the D call may be TRBD1 or TRBD2 (5 bases each). The germline V and J ends were trimmed by 6 bases and 0 bases, with 12 bases remaining between them. The CDR3 consists of 13 residues. Germline CDR1 SQVTM, CDR2 ANQGSEA. Here the CDR3 DNA reads TGCAGCGTCCTGGGGACGCTCTCCTACGAGCAGTACTTC. Amino acid sequence: CSVLGTLSYEQYF.

This clonotype showed up just once. This may be a read error: a much more frequent sequence differs by one nucleotide. J is TRBJ2-1 and V is TRBV30; tentative D call: TRBD2 (6 bases). The V gene's germline CDR1 is GTSNPN and CDR2 SVGIG (reference sequence). This CDR3 has 15 amino acids. The CDR3 here is CAWSLGLSSYNEQIF. The DNA for the CDR3 is TGTGCCTGGAGTCTAGGACTAAGCTCCTACAATGAGCAGATCTTC. Full variable domain (rest looked up from reference TRBV30 and TRBJ2-1): SQTIHQWPATLVQPVGSPLSLECTVEGTSNPNLYWYRQAAGRGLQLLFYSVGIGQISSEVPQNLSASRPQDRQFILSSKKLLLSDSGFYLCAWSLGLSSYNEQIFGPGTRLTVL.

The chain has TRBV5-1 and TRBJ2-7; no firm D call. In germline, CDR1 is SGHRS, CDR2 YFSETQ. V gave up 1 base and J gave up 6 bases, with 11 bases separating them. This CDR3 has 13 residues. CDR3 residues: CASSLFRTAEQYF. DNA of the CDR3: TGCGCCAGCAGCTTGTTTAGAACGGCCGAGCAGTACTTC.